These 17 T cell receptor beta chains share one sample of origin, sequenced in a study of graft-versus-host responses after intestinal transplantation. Graft specimens yielded both intraepithelial and lamina propria lymphocytes. Sequencing was performed with immunoSEQ multiplex PCR; in TCRdb, only in-frame clones are kept and a portion is missing. The sample consists of under 5,000 clones, roughly 72% of them appearing once. Specimen: ileum tissue, collected approximately 960 days after intestinal transplantation. The receptors were sampled from a human patient who received an intestinal transplant, so some T cells may come from the graft donor.

The chain recombines TRBV7-2 with TRBJ1-1; D gene ambiguous. The CDR3 covers 14 residues. Between the trimmed V and J ends, which lost 2 bases and 6 bases, there was a span of 13 bases. Germline CDR1 is SGHTA and CDR2 is FQGNSA. In DNA form, the CDR3 reads TGTGCCAGCAGCTTACAAGACGGGCACCCTGAAGCTTTCTTT. Translation gives CASSLQDGHPEAFF.

The gene calls are TRBV28 and TRBJ2-2, with 8 bases lining up with TRBD2. This CDR3 has 14 amino acids. Germline assignment: CDR1 MDHEN and CDR2 SYDVKM. The trim removed 1 base at V and 7 bases at J, leaving 2 bases unmatched. Here the CDR3 DNA reads TGTGCCAGCAGTTTATCGGGGGGGAGCGGGGAGCTGTTTTTT. This translates into CASSLSGGSGELFF.

CDR3 in amino acids: CASSAAGTSTNEKLFF. The CDR3 DNA is TGTGCCAGCAGCGCTGCGGGTACCTCAACTAATGAAAAACTGTTTTTT. The chain combines TRBV7-9 with TRBJ1-4; D is ambiguous. V was cut by 5 bases and J by 0 bases, with 13 bases left in between. CDR1 and CDR2 (germline): SEHNR, FQNEAQ (reference sequence). CDR3 length: 16 amino acids.

This chain connects TRBV7-9 to TRBJ1-3, with 9 bases that match TRBD1. Germline V lookup: CDR1 SEHNR, CDR2 FQNEAQ (reference sequence). The CDR3 totals 16 residues. Unmatched junction bases numbered 7, after V lost 5 bases and J lost 2 bases. For the CDR3, the DNA is TGTGCCAGCAGCGCGGGACAGGGCCGGGCTGGAAACACCATATATTTT. Protein product: CASSAGQGRAGNTIYF.

In nucleotides, the CDR3 is TGTGCCAGCAGCCCATATGGGAGGAATTGGGATGAGCAGTTCTTC. Protein product: CASSPYGRNWDEQFF. The rearrangement links TRBV7-2 to TRBJ2-1; tentative D call: TRBD2 (6 bases). The CDR3 runs 15 residues. Germline V gives CDR1 SGHTA, CDR2 FQGNSA. The V and J ends lost 5 bases and 8 bases respectively, with 19 bases between them.

This clone was seen a few times. This chain joins TRBV2 and TRBJ1-2; 7 nucleotides match TRBD1. The CDR3 spans 14 residues. Germline assignment: CDR1 SNHLY and CDR2 FYNNEI. Losses at the gene ends were 6 bases for V and 0 bases for J; bases not matched to a gene: 4. This CDR3 is CASRGDSSNYGYTF. CDR3 coding DNA: TGTGCCAGCAGGGGGGACAGCTCTAACTATGGCTACACCTTC.

The table lists this clone with a count of one. V gene TRBV5-1 combines with J gene TRBJ2-5; 10 bases align to TRBD2. CDR1 and CDR2 from the germline V gene are SGHRS and YFSETQ. The CDR3 contains 16 residues. With 3 bases clipped from V and 1 base from J, the junction kept 6 bases outside the gene matches. DNA of the CDR3: TGCGCCAGCAGCTCGGGGTCTAGCGGGGGCCAAGAGACCCAGTACTTC. Amino acid sequence: CASSSGSSGGQETQYF.

The chain combines TRBV5-1 with TRBJ2-6, with TRBD2 matching over 9 bases. The junction had 12 bases not matched to a gene; V was cut back by 2 bases and J by 0 bases. The CDR3 length is 20 residues. CDR1 and CDR2 (germline): SGHRS, YFSETQ. CDR3 DNA: TGCGCCAGCAGCTTAATGGTGATTCTAGCGGGACGCTCTGGGGCCAACGTCCTGACTTTC. Encoded protein: CASSLMVILAGRSGANVLTF.

V is TRBV9 and J is TRBJ2-5, with D perhaps TRBD1 or TRBD2 (6 bases each). Trimming took off 1 base at V and 2 bases at J, with 12 bases between the two ends. This CDR3 is 15 amino acids long. The germline V gene encodes CDR1 SGDLS and CDR2 YYNGEE. The CDR3 loop is CASSVYGGLQETQYF. DNA of the CDR3: TGTGCCAGCAGCGTATATGGGGGGCTTCAAGAGACCCAGTACTTC.

This rearrangement joins TRBV9 to TRBJ1-1; D gene ambiguous. V shed 0 bases and J shed 1 base, with 4 bases lying between them. The germline gives CDR1 SGDLS, CDR2 YYNGEE. The CDR3 loop spans 13 amino acids. The CDR3 DNA follows: TGTGCCAGCAGCGTAGACCAGAACACTGAAGCTTTCTTT. It encodes CASSVDQNTEAFF.

The chain links TRBV5-1 to TRBJ2-7; 7 bases map to TRBD2. Germline loops: CDR1 SGHRS, CDR2 YFSETQ. The CDR3 runs 14 residues. V dropped 7 bases and J dropped 5; count of bases not matched to a gene: 12. CDR3 nucleotide sequence: TGCGCCAGCGGGGGAGGGACCCGGAACGACGAGCAGTACTTC. This translates into CASGGGTRNDEQYF. Full variable domain (remainder filled in from reference TRBV5-1 and TRBJ2-7): KAGVTQTPRYLIKTRGQQVTLSCSPISGHRSVSWYQQTPGQGLQFLFEYFSETQRNKGNFPGRFSGRQFSNSRSEMNVSTLELGDSALYLCASGGGTRNDEQYFGPGTRLTVT.

The chain is built from TRBV7-2 and TRBJ2-2, with TRBD2 matching 12 bases. The CDR3 runs 19 residues. From germline, CDR1 is SGHTA and CDR2 FQGNSA. Trimming at V came to 3 bases and at J to 13 bases, leaving 21 bases not matched to a gene. As DNA, the CDR3 is TGTGCCAGCAGCTTTTCGAGACTAGCGGGAGATTTACCTTCAAGGGGGCTGTTTTTT. Translation gives CASSFSRLAGDLPSRGLFF.

The genes are TRBV11-2 and TRBJ2-1, with D unresolved. The CDR3 runs to 12 residues. Trimming took 6 bases from V and 6 from J, leaving 9 bases between them. The V gene's germline CDR1 is SGHAT and CDR2 FQNNGV. This chain's CDR3 is CASSVVFNEQFF. Here the CDR3 DNA reads TGTGCCAGCAGTGTAGTATTCAATGAGCAGTTCTTC.

The V and J genes are TRBV15 and TRBJ1-1; D gene ambiguous. Trimming removed 2 bases from V and 0 bases from J, with 16 bases in between. Germline values: CDR1 LNHNV, CDR2 YYDKDF (reference sequence). This CDR3 is 17 amino acids long. CDR3 DNA sequence: TGTGCCACCAGCAGAACCCTCAGCCTCGATTTGAACACTGAAGCTTTCTTT. It translates to CATSRTLSLDLNTEAFF. Supplemented by reference TRBV15 and TRBJ1-1, the full variable domain reads DAMVIQNPRYQVTQFGKPVTLSCSQTLNHNVMYWYQQKSSQAPKLLFHYYDKDFNNEADTPDNFQSRRPNTSFCFLDIRSPGLGDTAMYLCATSRTLSLDLNTEAFFGQGTRLTVV.

The rearrangement joins TRBV28 to TRBJ1-5; TRBD1 is a possible D gene (6 bases). This CDR3 has 14 residues. CDR1 and CDR2 from the germline V gene are MDHEN and SYDVKM. Trimming left V 2 bases short and J 6 bases short, with 11 bases between. CDR3 residues: CASSLPGEVQPQHF. In nucleotides, the CDR3 is TGTGCCAGCAGTTTACCAGGGGAGGTTCAGCCCCAGCATTTT.

V usage is TRBV28 and J usage is TRBJ2-2, with TRBD2 matching over 11 bases. The CDR3 runs to 15 residues. The germline V gene has CDR1 MDHEN and CDR2 SYDVKM. J lost 6 bases, V lost 6 bases, and 6 bases had no gene match. The CDR3 DNA is TGTGCCAGCAGCCGTAGCGGGGGGGCCTCCGGGGAGCTGTTTTTT. Amino acid sequence: CASSRSGGASGELFF. Full variable domain (remainder filled in from reference TRBV28 and TRBJ2-2): DVKVTQSSRYLVKRTGEKVFLECVQDMDHENMFWYRQDPGLGLRLIYFSYDVKMKEKGDIPEGYSVSREKKERFSLILESASTNQTSMYLCASSRSGGASGELFFGEGSRLTVL.

The chain joins TRBV7-2 to TRBJ1-1; weak D call: TRBD1 (5 bases). V lost 5 bases, J lost 7 bases, and 17 bases lay in between. In germline, CDR1 is SGHTA, CDR2 FQGNSA. This CDR3 is 14 amino acids long. The CDR3 DNA reads TGTGCCAGCAGCCGAATAGGGGTTTGGGTTGAAGCTTTCTTT. It translates to CASSRIGVWVEAFF.